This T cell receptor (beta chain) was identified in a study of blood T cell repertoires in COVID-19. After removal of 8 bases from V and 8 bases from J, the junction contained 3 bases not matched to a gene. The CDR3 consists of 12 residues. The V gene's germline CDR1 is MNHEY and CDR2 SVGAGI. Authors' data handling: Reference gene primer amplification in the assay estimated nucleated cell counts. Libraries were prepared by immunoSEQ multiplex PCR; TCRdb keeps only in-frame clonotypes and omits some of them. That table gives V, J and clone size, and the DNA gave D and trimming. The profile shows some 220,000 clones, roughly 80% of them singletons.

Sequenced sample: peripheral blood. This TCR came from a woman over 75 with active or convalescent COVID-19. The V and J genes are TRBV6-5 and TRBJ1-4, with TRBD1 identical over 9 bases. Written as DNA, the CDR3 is TGTGCCAGCCGGACAGGGGCCGAAAAACTGTTTTTT. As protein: CASRTGAEKLFF.